The rows below give T cell receptor beta chains drawn from one sample of a study of blood T cell repertoires in COVID-19. This table comes from immunoSEQ multiplex PCR, and its TCRdb copy is limited to in-frame clones, with some not included. Among tens of thousands of clones, roughly 86% were seen once, and the ten largest hold roughly 17%. The sequenced sample was peripheral blood. The receptors shown here come from a human donor in a cohort sampled during active COVID-19. Both conserved end residues are part of each CDR3. D genes are given only for firm matches. Clone size is stated in some rows and not others, as once, few, many or a class when expanded.

V gene: TRBV4-1; J gene: TRBJ2-7; clone size: .; D gene: .; CDR3 DNA: TGCGCCAGCAGCCACCCGGGAATCAACGAGCAGTACTTC; CDR3 protein: CASSHPGINEQYF
V gene: TRBV28; J gene: TRBJ2-7; clone size: .; D gene: .; CDR3 DNA: TGTGCCAGCAGTCTTGGGACACCTTACGAGCAGTACTTC; CDR3 protein: CASSLGTPYEQYF
V gene: TRBV5-1; J gene: TRBJ2-5; clone size: .; D gene: TRBD1; CDR3 DNA: TGCGCCAGCAGCCGGGGACAGGGCAGGGAGACCCAGTACTTC; CDR3 protein: CASSRGQGRETQYF
V gene: TRBV4-1; J gene: TRBJ1-1; clone size: .; D gene: TRBD1; CDR3 DNA: TGCGCCAGCAGCCAAGGGGGCAGGGGGTTAGAGAGTGAAGCTTTCTTT; CDR3 protein: CASSQGGRGLESEAFF
V gene: TRBV5-6; J gene: TRBJ1-6; clone size: .; D gene: .; CDR3 DNA: TGTGCCAGCAGCTTGGTTGCGAATTCACCCCTCCACTTT; CDR3 protein: CASSLVANSPLHF
V gene: TRBV13; J gene: TRBJ2-5; clone size: .; D gene: .; CDR3 DNA: TGTGCCAGCACCCTACGCTACCAAGAGACCCAGTACTTC; CDR3 protein: CASTLRYQETQYF
V gene: TRBV28; J gene: TRBJ1-3; clone size: once; D gene: .; CDR3 DNA: TGTGCCAGCAGTCCCCGGGGGAGGCCTGGAAACACCATATATTTT; CDR3 protein: CASSPRGRPGNTIYF
V gene: TRBV5-1; J gene: TRBJ2-2; clone size: .; D gene: TRBD1; CDR3 DNA: TGCGCCAGCAGCTTTTTGACAGGGGTGGATCGCACCGGGGAGCTGTTTTTT; CDR3 protein: CASSFLTGVDRTGELFF
V gene: TRBV19; J gene: TRBJ2-5; clone size: .; D gene: TRBD2; CDR3 DNA: TGTGCCAGTAGACTAGCGGGGGCCCAAGAGACCCAGTACTTC; CDR3 protein: CASRLAGAQETQYF
V gene: TRBV28; J gene: TRBJ1-2; clone size: .; D gene: .; CDR3 DNA: TGTGCCAGCAGCTCAGGTGGTCATGGCTACACCTTC; CDR3 protein: CASSSGGHGYTF
V gene: TRBV5-1; J gene: TRBJ2-1; clone size: few; D gene: .; CDR3 DNA: TGCGCCAGCAGCTCCCTGCGAGGCTCCTACAATGAGCAGTTCTTC; CDR3 protein: CASSSLRGSYNEQFF
V gene: TRBV19; J gene: TRBJ1-6; clone size: .; D gene: TRBD1; CDR3 DNA: TGTGCCAGTAGGTTAACGGGACAGAATAATTCACCCCTCCACTTT; CDR3 protein: CASRLTGQNNSPLHF
V gene: TRBV7-8; J gene: TRBJ1-5; clone size: once; D gene: TRBD1; CDR3 DNA: TGTGCCAGCAGTCTCGAAGGGACAGGGATTCGCAATCAGCCCCAGCATTTT; CDR3 protein: CASSLEGTGIRNQPQHF
V gene: TRBV28; J gene: TRBJ1-2; clone size: once; D gene: .; CDR3 DNA: TGTGCCAGCAGTTTATATCGGGGTTCTAACTATGGCTACACCTTC; CDR3 protein: CASSLYRGSNYGYTF
V gene: TRBV30; J gene: TRBJ1-1; clone size: .; D gene: .; CDR3 DNA: TGTGCCTGGAGTGTTGGCCTCATGAACACTGAAGCTTTCTTT; CDR3 protein: CAWSVGLMNTEAFF
V gene: TRBV28; J gene: TRBJ1-4; clone size: .; D gene: TRBD1; CDR3 DNA: TGTGCCAGCAGTTTCTCCGGGACAGGGGGTGAAAAACTGTTTTTT; CDR3 protein: CASSFSGTGGEKLFF
V gene: TRBV13; J gene: TRBJ2-5; clone size: .; D gene: TRBD2; CDR3 DNA: TGTGCCAGCAGCTTTCATTACTTTAGCGGGGGGAGGAAGACCCAGTACTTC; CDR3 protein: CASSFHYFSGGRKTQYF
V gene: TRBV24-1; J gene: TRBJ2-3; clone size: .; D gene: .; CDR3 DNA: TGTGCCACCAGTGATTTGCATTGGAGGACTCGCGGATTGATGGATACGCAGTATTTT; CDR3 protein: CATSDLHWRTRGLMDTQYF
V gene: TRBV30; J gene: TRBJ2-5; clone size: .; D gene: TRBD2; CDR3 DNA: TGTGCCTGGAGTGTTGGTAGCGGGGCATTCTTGGAGACCCAGTACTTC; CDR3 protein: CAWSVGSGAFLETQYF
V gene: TRBV30; J gene: TRBJ1-3; clone size: medium-sized; D gene: .; CDR3 DNA: TGTGCCTGGAACAGGGGAAACACCATATATTTT; CDR3 protein: CAWNRGNTIYF
V gene: TRBV30; J gene: TRBJ1-1; clone size: .; D gene: TRBD1; CDR3 DNA: TGTGCCTGGGGTGGGGACAGGGGAGGTAGGGAAGCTTTCTTT; CDR3 protein: CAWGGDRGGREAFF
V gene: TRBV7-2; J gene: TRBJ1-4; clone size: .; D gene: .; CDR3 DNA: TGTGCCAGCAGCTCGCGCAGGGGAGCAACTAATGAAAAACTGTTTTTT; CDR3 protein: CASSSRRGATNEKLFF
V gene: TRBV4-1; J gene: TRBJ1-5; clone size: .; D gene: TRBD1; CDR3 DNA: TGCGCCAGCAGCCAGGACGGGACAGGGGGCCACCAGCCCCAGCATTTT; CDR3 protein: CASSQDGTGGHQPQHF
V gene: TRBV5-1; J gene: TRBJ1-4; clone size: .; D gene: TRBD1; CDR3 DNA: TGCGCCAGCAGCGGTGGGGGGACAGGTGATGAAAAACTGTTTTTT; CDR3 protein: CASSGGGTGDEKLFF
V gene: TRBV11-2; J gene: TRBJ1-2; clone size: once; D gene: .; CDR3 DNA: TGTGCCAGCAGCTCGCAGGGCTTCGGCTACACCTTC; CDR3 protein: CASSSQGFGYTF
V gene: TRBV19; J gene: TRBJ1-5; clone size: few; D gene: .; CDR3 DNA: TGTGCCAGCTTATTGGGGAGGGACCAGCCCCAGCATTTT; CDR3 protein: CASLLGRDQPQHF
V gene: TRBV6-5; J gene: TRBJ1-5; clone size: .; D gene: TRBD1; CDR3 DNA: TGTGCCAGCAGTCGCTCCGGGACAGGGGTTCAGCCCCAGCATTTT; CDR3 protein: CASSRSGTGVQPQHF
V gene: TRBV7-3; J gene: TRBJ1-4; clone size: once; D gene: .; CDR3 DNA: TGTGCCAGCAGCTTAACGGGGGGAACTAATGAAAAACTGTTTTTT; CDR3 protein: CASSLTGGTNEKLFF
V gene: TRBV29-1; J gene: TRBJ2-6; clone size: .; D gene: .; CDR3 DNA: TGCAGCGTTGATATCAGCTCTGGGGCCAACGTCCTGACTTTC; CDR3 protein: CSVDISSGANVLTF
V gene: TRBV27; J gene: TRBJ2-3; clone size: .; D gene: .; CDR3 DNA: TGTGCCAGCAGTTTCGCGGGGGCCGCAGATACGCAGTATTTT; CDR3 protein: CASSFAGAADTQYF
V gene: TRBV7-8; J gene: TRBJ1-5; clone size: .; D gene: .; CDR3 DNA: TGTGCCAGCAGCCACACCCGGGTGTTAGATCAGCCCCAGCATTTT; CDR3 protein: CASSHTRVLDQPQHF
V gene: TRBV11-3; J gene: TRBJ2-2; clone size: .; D gene: .; CDR3 DNA: TGTGCCAGCAGCTTAGAATCGTTCCCCGGCAGGGGCGTCCCCGGGGAGCTGTTTTTT; CDR3 protein: CASSLESFPGRGVPGELFF
V gene: TRBV10-1; J gene: TRBJ2-1; clone size: .; D gene: TRBD1; CDR3 DNA: TGCGCCAGCAGACCGATGACAGGGATATACAATGAGCAGTTCTTC; CDR3 protein: CASRPMTGIYNEQFF
V gene: TRBV7-2; J gene: TRBJ2-7; clone size: once; D gene: TRBD2; CDR3 DNA: TGTGCCAGCAGCCCCTCAGCGGGGGGCCCCTACGAGCAGTACTTC; CDR3 protein: CASSPSAGGPYEQYF
V gene: TRBV30; J gene: TRBJ1-1; clone size: .; D gene: .; CDR3 DNA: TGTGCCTGGACCAAGGACAGCAACACTGAAGCTTTCTTT; CDR3 protein: CAWTKDSNTEAFF
V gene: TRBV30; J gene: TRBJ1-2; clone size: few; D gene: .; CDR3 DNA: TGTGCCTGGAGTACCGGGACTTCCACGGGAGGCTACACCTTC; CDR3 protein: CAWSTGTSTGGYTF
V gene: TRBV28; J gene: TRBJ1-4; clone size: .; D gene: .; CDR3 DNA: TGTGCCAGCAGTTCCCCGACAGAAGAAGGACTGTTTTTT; CDR3 protein: CASSSPTEEGLFF
V gene: TRBV29-1; J gene: TRBJ1-3; clone size: .; D gene: .; CDR3 DNA: TGCAGCGCGGGTGTCTTCTCTGGAAACACCATATATTTT; CDR3 protein: CSAGVFSGNTIYF
V gene: TRBV7-9; J gene: TRBJ2-7; clone size: .; D gene: .; CDR3 DNA: TGTGCCAGCAGCTTAGGCTACCGCTCCTACGAGCAGTACTTC; CDR3 protein: CASSLGYRSYEQYF
V gene: TRBV27; J gene: TRBJ1-2; clone size: .; D gene: .; CDR3 DNA: TGTGCCAGCAGGTTGGCCGGAGTGAGTGGCTACACCTTC; CDR3 protein: CASRLAGVSGYTF
V gene: TRBV7-8; J gene: TRBJ1-1; clone size: .; D gene: .; CDR3 DNA: TGTGCCAGCAGCTTAAAGGGGGGGGAAGCTTTCTTT; CDR3 protein: CASSLKGGEAFF